This T cell receptor beta chain was sequenced during a study of OX40 agonist ivuxolimab in advanced cancers. Study in general: Hepatocellular carcinoma, melanoma, renal cell or head and neck cancer was diagnosed in the dose-escalation patients.

The repertoire was sequenced with immunoSEQ multiplex PCR; TCRdb's copy has only in-frame clones and lacks some. Among tens of thousands of clones listed, about 86% were seen once. The CDR3 length is 13 residues. Germline CDR1 KGHSH, CDR2 LQKENI. V trimming: 3 bases; J trimming: 5 bases; junction bases outside the gene matches: 4. This sequence joins TRBV18 and TRBJ2-7; 7 nucleotides line up with TRBD2. The clonotype was recovered from an adult with an advanced solid tumor such as melanoma, head and neck, liver or kidney cancer. The sample was CD4+ or CD8+ T cells sorted from blood, taken in a trial of the OX40 agonist ivuxolimab. The CDR3 region has the DNA TGTGCCAGCTCACCCTTCCGGGGGGACGAGCAGTACTTC. This codes for CASSPFRGDEQYF.